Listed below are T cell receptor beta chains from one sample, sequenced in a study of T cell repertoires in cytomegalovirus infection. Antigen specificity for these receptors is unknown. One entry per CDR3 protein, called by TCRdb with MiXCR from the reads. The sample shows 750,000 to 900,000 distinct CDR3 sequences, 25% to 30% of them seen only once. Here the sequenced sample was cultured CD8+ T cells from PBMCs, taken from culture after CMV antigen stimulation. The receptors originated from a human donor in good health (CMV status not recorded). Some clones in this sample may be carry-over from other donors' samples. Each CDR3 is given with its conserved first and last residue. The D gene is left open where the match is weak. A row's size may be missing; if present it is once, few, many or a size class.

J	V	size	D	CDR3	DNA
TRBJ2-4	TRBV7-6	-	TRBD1	CASSDRDRENIQYF	TGTGCCAGCAGCGACCGGGACAGGGAAAACATTCAGTACTTC
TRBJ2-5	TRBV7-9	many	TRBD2	CASSPGTSGTTQETQYF	TGTGCCAGCAGCCCAGGGACTAGCGGGACAACTCAAGAGACCCAGTACTTC
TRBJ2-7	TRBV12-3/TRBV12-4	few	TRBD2	CASSFVAGVRRMDF	TGTGCCAGCAGTTTTGTGGCGGGGGTACGGCGGATGGACTTC
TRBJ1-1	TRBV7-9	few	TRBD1	CASSRDRDFAFF	TGTGCCAGCAGCCGAGACAGGGATTTTGCTTTCTTT
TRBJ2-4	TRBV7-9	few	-	CASSLDKNIQYF	TGTGCCAGCAGCTTAGACAAAAACATTCAGTACTTC
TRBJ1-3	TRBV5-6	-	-	CASSLGGANSENTIYF	TGTGCCAGCAGCTTGGGGGGGGCCAACTCTGAAAACACCATATATTTT
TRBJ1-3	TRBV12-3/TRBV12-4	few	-	CAILRASAGNTIYF	TGTGCCATTTTACGGGCCTCAGCTGGAAACACCATATATTTT
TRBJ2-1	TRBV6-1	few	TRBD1	CASSTGTDYNEQFF	TGTGCCAGCAGTACCGGGACAGACTACAATGAGCAGTTCTTC
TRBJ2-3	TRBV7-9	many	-	CAILLLFPELDTQYF	TGTGCCATCCTCCTTCTTTTTCCCGAGTTAGATACGCAGTATTTT
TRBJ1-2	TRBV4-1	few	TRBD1	CASSQVGGVDYGYTF	TGCGCCAGCAGCCAAGTAGGGGGCGTAGACTATGGCTACACCTTC
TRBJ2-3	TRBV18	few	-	CASSSSDIPDTQYF	TGTGCCAGCTCAAGCTCAGACATCCCAGATACGCAGTATTTT
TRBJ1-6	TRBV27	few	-	CASRGGRGGLNSPLHF	TGTGCCAGCAGGGGAGGGAGGGGGGGCTTAAATTCACCCCTCCACTTT
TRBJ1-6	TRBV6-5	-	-	CASSSGPDNSPLHF	TGTGCCAGCAGTTCTGGGCCCGATAATTCACCCCTCCACTTT
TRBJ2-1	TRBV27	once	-	CASSLQGNPYNAQFF	TGTGCCAGCAGCCTACAGGGAAATCCCTACAATGCGCAGTTCTTC
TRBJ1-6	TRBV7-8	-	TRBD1	CASSSHRLGQSPNSPLHF	TGTGCCAGCAGCTCACACCGCCTGGGACAGTCCCCGAATTCACCCCTCCACTTT
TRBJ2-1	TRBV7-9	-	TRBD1	CASSLAGGREQFF	TGTGCCAGCAGCCTCGCAGGGGGCCGAGAGCAGTTCTTC
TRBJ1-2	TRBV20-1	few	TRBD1	CSAQGQDRYGYTF	TGCAGTGCCCAGGGACAGGACCGCTATGGCTACACCTTC
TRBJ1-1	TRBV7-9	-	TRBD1	CASSSRGQANTEAFF	TGTGCCAGCAGCTCCAGGGGACAGGCGAACACTGAAGCTTTCTTT
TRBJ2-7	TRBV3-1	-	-	CASSRAGSYEQYF	TGTGCCAGCTCCCGGGCTGGGTCGTACGAGCAGTACTTC
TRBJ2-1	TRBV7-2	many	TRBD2	CASSFGGGGVNEQFF	TGTGCCAGCAGCTTCGGGGGCGGGGGGGTGAATGAGCAGTTCTTC
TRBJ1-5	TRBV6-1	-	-	CASSQGTRGEPQHF	TGTGCCAGCAGCCAAGGGACGAGAGGGGAGCCCCAGCATTTT
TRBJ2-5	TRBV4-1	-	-	CASSQERNMRPAQYF	TGCGCCAGCAGCCAAGAGAGAAACATGAGACCGGCCCAGTACTTC
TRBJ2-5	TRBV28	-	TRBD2	CASTIAGGHETQYF	TGTGCCAGCACTATAGCGGGGGGGCATGAGACCCAGTACTTC
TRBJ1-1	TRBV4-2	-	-	CASSRGPASNTEAFF	TGTGCCAGCAGCCGGGGGCCCGCCTCGAACACTGAAGCTTTCTTT
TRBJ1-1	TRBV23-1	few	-	CASSQYPDRNTEAFF	TGCGCCAGCAGTCAATACCCGGACAGAAACACTGAAGCTTTCTTT
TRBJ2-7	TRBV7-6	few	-	CASSFDKSYEQYF	TGTGCCAGCAGCTTCGACAAGTCCTACGAGCAGTACTTC
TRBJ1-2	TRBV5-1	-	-	CASRMGDFNYGYTF	TGCGCCAGCAGAATGGGGGATTTCAACTATGGCTACACCTTC
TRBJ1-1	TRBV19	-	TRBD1	CASRQQGEDTEAFF	TGTGCCAGTAGGCAACAGGGGGAGGACACTGAAGCTTTCTTT